The present T cell receptor (beta chain) was sequenced within a study of radiotherapy plus CTLA-4 blockade in lung cancer. Findings and caveats of the study: Early blood T cell clone changes and increased post-radiation serum interferon-beta were reportedly the strongest response predictors. In blood, tumor-derived TCR clones expanded after radiotherapy plus ipilimumab.

Alongside CTLA-4 blockade with ipilimumab, patients with chemo-refractory metastatic non-small-cell lung cancer received focal radiation. V lost 6 bases and J lost 2, with 17 bases in between. There are 15 residues in the CDR3. Germline CDR1 reads SGHRS; CDR2 reads YFSETQ. Turning to this clone: What it recognizes is unknown.

Sequencing used immunoSEQ multiplex PCR; TCRdb keeps in-frame clones, though not all of them. The table has tens of thousands of clones, about 78% seen once. This clonotype was obtained from a human donor with non-small cell lung cancer whose response to radiotherapy plus ipilimumab could not be evaluated. Some clones in this sample may be carry-over from other donors' samples. The specimen comprised peripheral blood, sampled from a patient treated with radiotherapy plus ipilimumab. The chain has TRBV5-1 and TRBJ2-5; TRBD2 might be the D (7 bases). Here the CDR3 DNA reads TGCGCCAGCATCCTAGGGGGGGGCCTTCAAGAGACCCAGTACTTC. Its translation: CASILGGGLQETQYF.